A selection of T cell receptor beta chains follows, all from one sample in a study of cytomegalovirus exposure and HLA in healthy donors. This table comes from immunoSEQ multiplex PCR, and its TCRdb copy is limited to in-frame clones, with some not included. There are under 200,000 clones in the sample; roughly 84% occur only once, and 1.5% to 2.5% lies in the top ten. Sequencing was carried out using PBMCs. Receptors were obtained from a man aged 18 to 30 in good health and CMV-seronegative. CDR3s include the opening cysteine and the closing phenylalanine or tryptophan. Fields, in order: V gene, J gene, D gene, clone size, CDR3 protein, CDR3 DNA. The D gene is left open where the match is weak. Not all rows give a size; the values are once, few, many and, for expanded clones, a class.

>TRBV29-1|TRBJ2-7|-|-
CSVEVYDRPWEQYF
TGCAGCGTTGAAGTTTACGACAGACCCTGGGAGCAGTACTTC
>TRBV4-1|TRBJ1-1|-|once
CASSQDQGTHTEAFF
TGCGCCAGCAGCCAAGACCAGGGAACTCACACTGAAGCTTTCTTT
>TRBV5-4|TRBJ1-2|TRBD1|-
CASSARTGADLGGYTF
TGTGCCAGCAGCGCAAGGACAGGAGCTGACCTTGGTGGCTACACCTTC
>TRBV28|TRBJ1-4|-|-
CASSPHQGLNEKLFF
TGTGCCAGCAGTCCTCACCAGGGGCTCAATGAAAAACTGTTTTTT
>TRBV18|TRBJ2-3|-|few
CASSRPGTDTQYF
TGTGCCAGCTCACGGCCTGGCACAGATACGCAGTATTTT
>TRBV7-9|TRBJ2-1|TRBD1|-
CASPSRDRGPNEQFF
TGTGCCAGCCCCTCCCGGGACAGGGGCCCCAATGAGCAGTTCTTC
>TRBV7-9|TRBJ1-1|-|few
CASSLALGQGTEAFF
TGTGCCAGCAGCTTAGCTTTAGGCCAGGGCACTGAAGCTTTCTTT
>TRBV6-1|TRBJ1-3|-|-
CASSVRRGYNSGNTIYF
TGTGCCAGCAGTGTCCGAAGGGGGTATAACTCTGGAAACACCATATATTTT
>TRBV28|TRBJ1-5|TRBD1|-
CASRTGQGWIGNQPQHF
TGTGCCAGCAGAACGGGACAGGGTTGGATAGGCAATCAGCCCCAGCATTTT
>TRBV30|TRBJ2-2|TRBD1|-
CAWGQGGRGELFF
TGTGCCTGGGGACAGGGCGGAAGGGGGGAGCTGTTTTTT
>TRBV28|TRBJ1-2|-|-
CASSREYQPRHGYTF
TGTGCCAGCAGTAGGGAGTACCAACCTCGTCATGGCTACACCTTC
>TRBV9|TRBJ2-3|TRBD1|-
CASSPRAGQGTDTQYF
TGTGCCAGCAGCCCAAGGGCTGGACAGGGCACAGATACGCAGTATTTT
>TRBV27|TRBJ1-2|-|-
CASSQGNGYTF
TGTGCCAGCAGTCAGGGGAATGGCTACACCTTC
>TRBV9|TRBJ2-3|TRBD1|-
CASSDNRGLGTDTQYF
TGTGCCAGCAGCGACAACAGGGGGCTTGGCACAGATACGCAGTATTTT
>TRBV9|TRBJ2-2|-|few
CASSVEGLNTGELFF
TGTGCCAGCAGCGTAGAGGGGCTGAACACCGGGGAGCTGTTTTTT
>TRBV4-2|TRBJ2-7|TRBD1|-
CASSQEGTGGREQYF
TGTGCCAGCAGCCAAGAGGGGACAGGGGGTCGCGAGCAGTACTTC
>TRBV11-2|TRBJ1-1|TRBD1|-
CASSLAGTDLF
TGTGCCAGCAGCCTCGCCGGGACAGATTTATTT
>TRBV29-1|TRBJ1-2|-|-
CSVLKELSAGYYGYTF
TGCAGCGTCCTCAAAGAGCTCTCGGCAGGGTACTATGGCTACACCTTC
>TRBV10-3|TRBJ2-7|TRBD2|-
CAIVPGTSPRGGEQYF
TGTGCCATCGTACCCGGGACTAGTCCAAGAGGGGGCGAGCAGTACTTC
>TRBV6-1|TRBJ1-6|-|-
CASSENSLQLHF
TGTGCCAGCAGTGAAAACAGCCTTCAGCTCCACTTT
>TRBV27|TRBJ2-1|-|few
CASSADPGGYNEQFF
TGTGCCAGCAGTGCGGACCCCGGCGGGTACAATGAGCAGTTCTTC
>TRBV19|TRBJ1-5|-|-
CASSMEHYSNQPQHF
TGTGCCAGTAGTATGGAGCATTATAGCAATCAGCCCCAGCATTTT
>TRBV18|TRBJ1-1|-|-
CASSPGANTEAFF
TGTGCCAGCTCACCGGGAGCGAACACTGAAGCTTTCTTT
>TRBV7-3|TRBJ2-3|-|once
CASSSSGNLRRVDTQYF
TGTGCCAGCAGTTCCTCCGGGAACCTTCGACGGGTAGATACGCAGTATTTT
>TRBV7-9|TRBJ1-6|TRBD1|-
CSSSLRDRGRRGSPLHF
TGTTCCAGCAGCTTGCGGGACAGGGGGCGCCGAGGGTCACCCCTCCACTTT
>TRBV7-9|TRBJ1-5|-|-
CASSLGGTPNQPQHF
TGTGCCAGCAGCTTAGGTGGGACACCTAATCAGCCCCAGCATTTT
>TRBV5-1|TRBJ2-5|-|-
CASSPLQGQETQYF
TGCGCCAGCAGCCCCCTACAGGGTCAAGAGACCCAGTACTTC
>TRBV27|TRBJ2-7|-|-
CASSLTPLGRGTYEQYF
TGTGCCAGTAGTTTAACTCCTCTGGGGCGGGGCACCTACGAGCAGTACTTC
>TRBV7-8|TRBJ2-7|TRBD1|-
CASSSRQGTYEQYF
TGTGCCAGCAGCAGCCGACAGGGTACCTACGAGCAGTACTTC
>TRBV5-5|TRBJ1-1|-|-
CASSLRGWEAFF
TGTGCCAGCAGCTTGAGGGGGTGGGAAGCTTTCTTT
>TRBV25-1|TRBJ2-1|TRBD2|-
CASSTRRLAGNEQFF
TGTGCCAGCAGTACCAGGAGGCTAGCGGGCAATGAGCAGTTCTTC
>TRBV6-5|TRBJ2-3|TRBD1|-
CASSKRQGRVAQYF
TGTGCCAGCAGTAAACGACAGGGTAGGGTTGCGCAGTATTTT
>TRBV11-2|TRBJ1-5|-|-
CASSPGTVYQPQHF
TGTGCCAGCAGCCCCGGGACTGTGTATCAGCCCCAGCATTTT
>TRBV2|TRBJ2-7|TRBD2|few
CASSGEGREQYF
TGTGCCAGCAGTGGGGAGGGCCGCGAGCAGTACTTC
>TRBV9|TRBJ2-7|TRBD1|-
CASSVVAGGQSGRAVVEQYF
TGTGCCAGCAGCGTAGTTGCAGGGGGCCAAAGCGGGCGAGCGGTAGTGGAGCAGTACTTC
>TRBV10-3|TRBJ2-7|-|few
CAISLDSQSYEQYF
TGTGCCATCAGTCTGGACTCTCAATCCTACGAGCAGTACTTC
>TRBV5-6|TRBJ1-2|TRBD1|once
CASSLLRDSGYTF
TGTGCCAGCAGCTTGTTAAGGGACAGTGGCTACACCTTC
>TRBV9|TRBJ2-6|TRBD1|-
CASRATGAGANVLTF
TGTGCCAGCAGGGCGACAGGGGCTGGGGCCAACGTCCTGACTTTC
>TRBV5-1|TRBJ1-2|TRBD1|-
CASSAGTDYGYTF
TGCGCCAGCAGTGCCGGGACAGACTATGGCTACACCTTC
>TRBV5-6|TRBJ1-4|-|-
CASSLLDSFNEKLFF
TGTGCCAGCAGCCTCCTTGACAGCTTTAATGAAAAACTGTTTTTT
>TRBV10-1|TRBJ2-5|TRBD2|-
CASGGPSGDRRETQYF
TGCGCCAGCGGCGGGCCTAGCGGGGATCGTCGGGAGACCCAGTACTTC
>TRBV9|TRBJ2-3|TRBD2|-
CASSSSWRGGLDTQYF
TGTGCCAGCAGCTCTAGTTGGCGGGGGGGCTTAGATACGCAGTATTTT
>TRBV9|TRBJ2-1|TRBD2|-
CASSVEPGGYYNEQFF
TGTGCCAGCAGCGTAGAACCGGGGGGTTACTACAATGAGCAGTTCTTC
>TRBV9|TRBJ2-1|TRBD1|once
CASSVSGTGMVNEQFF
TGTGCCAGCAGCGTTTCCGGGACAGGGATGGTCAATGAGCAGTTCTTC
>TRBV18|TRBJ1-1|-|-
CASSPVGGNTEAFF
TGTGCCAGCTCACCAGTAGGGGGGAACACTGAAGCTTTCTTT
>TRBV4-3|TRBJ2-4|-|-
CASSQDDEENIQYF
TGCGCCAGCAGCCAAGATGACGAGGAAAACATTCAGTACTTC
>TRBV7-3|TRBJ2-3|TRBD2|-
CASSQGTRDTQYF
TGTGCCAGCAGCCAAGGGACTAGGGATACGCAGTATTTT
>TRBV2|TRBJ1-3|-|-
CASSLDRTGNTIYF
TGTGCCAGCAGCTTAGACAGGACTGGAAACACCATATATTTT
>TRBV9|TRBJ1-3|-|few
CASSERSGNTIYF
TGTGCCAGCAGCGAGAGATCTGGAAACACCATATATTTT
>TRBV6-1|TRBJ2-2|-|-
CASSGQGGSNTGELFF
TGTGCCAGCAGTGGCCAGGGGGGCTCGAACACCGGGGAGCTGTTTTTT
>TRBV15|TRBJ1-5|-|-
CATSRDRGNQPQHF
TGTGCCACCAGCAGAGATCGGGGCAATCAGCCCCAGCATTTT
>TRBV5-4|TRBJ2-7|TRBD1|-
CASSFAQGIAGEQYF
TGTGCCAGCAGCTTCGCACAGGGGATCGCCGGCGAGCAGTACTTC
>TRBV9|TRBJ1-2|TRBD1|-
CASSPTRDSTARGYTF
TGTGCCAGCAGCCCAACCCGGGACAGCACCGCTAGAGGCTACACCTTC
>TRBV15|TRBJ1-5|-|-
CATSRDGREDQPQHF
TGTGCCACCAGCAGAGATGGGAGGGAGGATCAGCCCCAGCATTTT
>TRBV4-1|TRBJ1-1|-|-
CASSQGRGMRNTEAFF
TGCGCCAGCAGCCAAGGGCGGGGGATGAGGAACACTGAAGCTTTCTTT